A selection of T cell receptor beta chains follows, all from one sample in a study of control samples from healthy donors and cancer patients. Profiling relied on immunoSEQ multiplex PCR, and the TCRdb table lists in-frame clones only, not all of them. The profile shows over 120,000 clones, approximately 92% of them singletons. Sequencing was carried out using blood. The receptors originated from a man in his thirties or forties in good health. CDR3s leave out the opening cysteine and the closing phenylalanine or tryptophan.

j_call v_call cdr3_aa
TRBJ2-7 TRBV19 ASSISGQGAYYEQY
TRBJ2-3 TRBV9 ASSGAGGPGTDTQY
TRBJ2-2 TRBV5-6 ASSLAGEGAQGELF
TRBJ1-1 TRBV19 ASRLQEMGNTEAF
TRBJ2-7 TRBV21-1 ASSKNMMGQTYEQY
TRBJ1-4 TRBV5-4 ASSPRPETNEKLF
TRBJ1-4 TRBV7-9 ASSLGQTGTNEKLF
TRBJ1-1 TRBV6-1 ASSAYTGTLDTEAF
TRBJ1-1 TRBV12-5 ASGLGGGSGTEAF
TRBJ2-7 TRBV30 AWERGGSYEQY
TRBJ2-7 TRBV7-2 ASSWDRNYEQY
TRBJ2-5 TRBV29-1 SVWGREGETQY
TRBJ1-6 TRBV6-5 ASSYASSPLH
TRBJ2-1 TRBV30 AWSRAGYGEQF
TRBJ2-7 TRBV5-8 ASSVRDWPYEQY
TRBJ2-5 TRBV10-1 ASSDGQKETQY
TRBJ2-1 TRBV7-2 ASSTRLAWEQF
TRBJ2-5 TRBV7-6 ASSLALMSGGADQETQY
TRBJ1-4 TRBV5-1 ASSWDPGSGEKLF
TRBJ2-3 TRBV7-3 ASSLASGTDTQY
TRBJ1-1 TRBV7-6 ASSHSGTEAF
TRBJ2-2 TRBV21-1 ASSTRGTSGAMNTGELF
TRBJ1-3 TRBV6-5 ASRNRGSGNTIY
TRBJ1-4 TRBV5-1 ASSPLGTNEKLF
TRBJ2-3 TRBV9 ASSVETGTGVRDTQY
TRBJ1-2 TRBV5-1 ASRIGRFGYT
TRBJ1-4 TRBV27 ASKTGDTTNEKLF
TRBJ1-3 TRBV5-6 ASSLVGASSGNTIY
TRBJ1-5 TRBV7-3 ASPTGHYSNQPQH
TRBJ1-2 TRBV2 ARGRLEDGYT
TRBJ1-1 TRBV28 ASNLAGLGGAF
TRBJ1-5 TRBV28 ASSLTPGAGGNQPQH
TRBJ2-3 TRBV3-1/TRBV3-2 ASSALNSDDTQY
TRBJ1-2 TRBV2 ASSEQTAIT
TRBJ1-1 TRBV9 ASSVVGGVENTEAF
TRBJ2-1 TRBV18 ASSRTVSSYNEQF
TRBJ2-2 TRBV3-1/TRBV3-2 ASSQARNTGELF
TRBJ2-2 TRBV5-4 ASSLAPEGNTGELF
TRBJ1-2 TRBV21-1 ASSPIRESYGYT
TRBJ1-4 TRBV23-1 ASNEGGGSNEKLF
TRBJ1-4 TRBV4-1 ASSQEGRGTLTNEKLF
TRBJ1-2 TRBV7-8 ASSAPTGGANYGYT
TRBJ1-2 TRBV19 ASTNPSGGIYGYT